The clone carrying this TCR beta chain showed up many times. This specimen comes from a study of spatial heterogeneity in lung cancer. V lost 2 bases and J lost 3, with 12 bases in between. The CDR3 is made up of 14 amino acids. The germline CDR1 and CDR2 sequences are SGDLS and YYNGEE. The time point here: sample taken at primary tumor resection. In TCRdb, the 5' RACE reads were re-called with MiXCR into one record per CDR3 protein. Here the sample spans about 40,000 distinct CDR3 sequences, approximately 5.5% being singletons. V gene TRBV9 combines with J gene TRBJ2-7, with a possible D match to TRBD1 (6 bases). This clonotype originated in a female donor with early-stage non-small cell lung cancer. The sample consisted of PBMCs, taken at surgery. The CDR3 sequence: CASSVGQMNYEQYF. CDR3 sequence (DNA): TGTGCCAGCAGCGTTGGACAGATGAACTACGAGCAGTACTTC.